This is a list of T cell receptor beta chains from one sample in a study of cytomegalovirus exposure and HLA in healthy donors. Libraries were prepared by immunoSEQ multiplex PCR; TCRdb keeps only in-frame clonotypes and omits some of them. The repertoire holds 110,000 to 150,000 clones, with about four fifths as singletons. Sequenced sample: PBMCs. These receptor sequences come from a man aged 35-49 years in good health and CMV-seronegative. The CDR3 runs from the conserved cysteine through the conserved F or W. The order of the fields is clone size, D gene, V gene, J gene, CDR3 protein, CDR3 DNA. D genes are given only for firm matches. Size values are once, few and many counts, or a class for expanded clones, and some rows have none.

>.|TRBD2|TRBV6-1|TRBJ2-1
CASSEVGGANNEQFF
TGTGCCAGCAGTGAAGTCGGGGGGGCTAATAATGAGCAGTTCTTC
>.|TRBD1|TRBV29-1|TRBJ2-2
CSVYRGSNTGELFF
TGCAGCGTATACAGGGGATCGAACACCGGGGAGCTGTTTTTT
>few|.|TRBV9|TRBJ1-5
CASSRGGTNQPQHF
TGTGCCAGCAGCAGAGGGGGAACTAATCAGCCCCAGCATTTT
>.|TRBD2|TRBV5-1|TRBJ2-7
CASSLAGGAGEQYF
TGCGCCAGCAGCTTGGCCGGGGGGGCGGGCGAGCAGTACTTC
>.|.|TRBV29-1|TRBJ1-6
CSVRDINSPLHF
TGCAGCGTTAGGGACATAAATTCACCCCTCCACTTT
>.|.|TRBV5-1|TRBJ1-1
CASSVRWNTEAFF
TGCGCCAGCAGCGTCAGATGGAACACTGAAGCTTTCTTT
>.|TRBD1|TRBV19|TRBJ1-5
CASSIGRRGPQPQHF
TGTGCCAGTAGTATTGGGCGCAGGGGGCCTCAGCCCCAGCATTTT
>few|TRBD1|TRBV6-1|TRBJ2-7
CASGGQGIVEQYF
TGTGCCAGCGGGGGACAGGGGATCGTCGAGCAGTACTTC
>once|.|TRBV11-2|TRBJ2-7
CASSPPGYEQYF
TGTGCCAGCAGCCCCCCCGGCTACGAGCAGTACTTC
>.|.|TRBV10-3|TRBJ2-7
CAISGQDSYEQYF
TGTGCCATCAGTGGACAGGACTCCTACGAGCAGTACTTC
>once|.|TRBV9|TRBJ2-7
CASSVQGGGTGEQYF
TGTGCCAGCAGCGTCCAGGGAGGAGGGACCGGCGAGCAGTACTTC